This paragraph reports one TCR beta chain. This sample stems from a study of shared clonotypes between healthy human individuals. The run depth of the assay was deep. The method was immunoSEQ multiplex PCR; TCRdb's version includes in-frame clones alone and lacks a portion of them. The table includes 1.6 million or so clones, 96% detected once. Germline CDR1 reads LNHDA; CDR2 reads SQIVND (reference sequence). With V trimmed by 3 bases and J by 10 bases, 8 bases remained unmatched. The CDR3 totals 16 residues. The receptor's source is a man under 40 in good health. The sequencing sample was made of naive CD4+ T cells sorted from blood. Described subset: CD45RA+ positively selected. V usage is TRBV19 and J usage is TRBJ2-1; 14 bases map to TRBD2. CDR3 in DNA: TGTGCCAGTAGTATCCCTGGACTAGCGGGAGGAGACGAGCAGTTCTTC. Its translation: CASSIPGLAGGDEQFF.